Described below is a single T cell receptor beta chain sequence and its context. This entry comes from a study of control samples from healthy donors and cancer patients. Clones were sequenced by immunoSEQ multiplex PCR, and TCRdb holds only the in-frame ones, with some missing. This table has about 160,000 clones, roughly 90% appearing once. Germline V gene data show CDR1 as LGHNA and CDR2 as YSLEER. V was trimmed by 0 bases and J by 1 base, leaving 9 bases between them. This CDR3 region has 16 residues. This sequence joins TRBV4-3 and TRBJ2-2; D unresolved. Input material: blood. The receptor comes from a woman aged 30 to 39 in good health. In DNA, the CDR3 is TGCGCCAGCAGCCAAGAATTGCCAGGGAACACCGGGGAGCTGTTTTTT. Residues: CASSQELPGNTGELFF.